This T cell receptor beta chain was profiled in a study of technical replicates of blood from several donors. Only in-frame clones appear in the TCRdb table, and some are missing; sequencing was by immunoSEQ multiplex PCR. The sample lists around 76,000 clones; 98% were seen once. Germline V gene lookup returns CDR1 GTSNPN and CDR2 SVGIG (reference sequence). The CDR3 is 11 amino acids. V lost 3 bases, J lost 11 bases, and 13 bases lay in between. The TCR comes from a human donor in good health. This chain joins TRBV30 and TRBJ1-1; a possible D gene is TRBD1 (6 bases). Sequencing was done on a sample of T cells isolated from PBMCs. CDR3 sequence (DNA): TGTGCCTGGAGCAGGGGCCCAGAGGCTTTCTTT. It yields the protein CAWSRGPEAFF.